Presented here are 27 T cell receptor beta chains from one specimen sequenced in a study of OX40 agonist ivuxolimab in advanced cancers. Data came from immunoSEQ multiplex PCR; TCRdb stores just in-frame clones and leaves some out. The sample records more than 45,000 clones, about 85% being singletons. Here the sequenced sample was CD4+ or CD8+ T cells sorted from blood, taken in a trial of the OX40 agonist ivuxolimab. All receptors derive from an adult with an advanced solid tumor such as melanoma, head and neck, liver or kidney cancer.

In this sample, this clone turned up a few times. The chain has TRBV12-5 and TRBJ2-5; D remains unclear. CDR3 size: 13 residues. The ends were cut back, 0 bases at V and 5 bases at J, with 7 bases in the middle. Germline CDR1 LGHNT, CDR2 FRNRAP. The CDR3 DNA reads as TGTGCTAGTGGTTTGGTACAACGGGAGACCCAGTACTTC. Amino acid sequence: CASGLVQRETQYF.

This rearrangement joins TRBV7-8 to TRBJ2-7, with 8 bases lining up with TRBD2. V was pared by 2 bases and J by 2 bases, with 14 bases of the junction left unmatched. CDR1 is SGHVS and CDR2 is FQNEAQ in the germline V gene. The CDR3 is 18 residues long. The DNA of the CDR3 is TGTGCCAGCAGCTTATTCCACGTCCGCCGGGAGGGACCCTACGAGCAGTACTTC. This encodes CASSLFHVRREGPYEQYF.

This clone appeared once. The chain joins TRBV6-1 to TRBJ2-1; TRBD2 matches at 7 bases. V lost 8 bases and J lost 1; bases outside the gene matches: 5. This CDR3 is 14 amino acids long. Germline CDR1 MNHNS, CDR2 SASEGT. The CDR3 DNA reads TGTGCCAGCGGTTCTAGCGGTTCCTACAATGAGCAGTTCTTC. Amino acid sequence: CASGSSGSYNEQFF.

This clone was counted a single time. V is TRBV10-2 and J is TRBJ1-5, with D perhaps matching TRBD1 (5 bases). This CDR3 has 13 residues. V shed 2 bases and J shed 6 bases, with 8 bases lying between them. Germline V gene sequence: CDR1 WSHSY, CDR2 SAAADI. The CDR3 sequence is CASSEGAVQPQHF. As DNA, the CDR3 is TGCGCCAGCAGTGAGGGGGCGGTTCAGCCCCAGCATTTT.

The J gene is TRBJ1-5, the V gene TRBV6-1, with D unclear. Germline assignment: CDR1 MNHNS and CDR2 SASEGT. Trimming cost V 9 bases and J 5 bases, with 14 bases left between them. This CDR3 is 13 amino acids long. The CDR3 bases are TGTGCCAGTGAACGGGGAGATGATCAGCCCCAGCATTTT. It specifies CASERGDDQPQHF.

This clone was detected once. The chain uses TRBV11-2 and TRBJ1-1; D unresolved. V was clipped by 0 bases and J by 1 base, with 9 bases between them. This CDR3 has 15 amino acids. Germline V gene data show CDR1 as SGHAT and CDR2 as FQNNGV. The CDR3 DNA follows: TGTGCCAGCAGCTTAGATCTCACATCGAACACTGAAGCTTTCTTT. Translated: CASSLDLTSNTEAFF.

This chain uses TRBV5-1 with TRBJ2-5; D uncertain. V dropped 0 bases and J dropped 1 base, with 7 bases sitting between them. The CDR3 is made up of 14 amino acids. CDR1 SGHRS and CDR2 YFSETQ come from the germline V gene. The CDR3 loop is CASSLGQFQETQYF. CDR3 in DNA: TGCGCCAGCAGCTTGGGGCAGTTCCAAGAGACCCAGTACTTC.

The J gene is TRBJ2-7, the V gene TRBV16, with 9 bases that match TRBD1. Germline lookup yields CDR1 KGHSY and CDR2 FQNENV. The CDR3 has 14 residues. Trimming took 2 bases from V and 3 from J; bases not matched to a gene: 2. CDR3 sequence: CASSQGTGSYEQYF. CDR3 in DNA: TGTGCCAGCAGCCAAGGGACAGGGAGCTACGAGCAGTACTTC. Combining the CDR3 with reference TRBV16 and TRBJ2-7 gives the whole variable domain GEEVAQTPKHLVRGEGQKAKLYCAPIKGHSYVFWYQQVLKNEFKFLISFQNENVFDETGMPKERFSAKCLPNSPCSLEIQATKLEDSAVYFCASSQGTGSYEQYFGPGTRLTVT.

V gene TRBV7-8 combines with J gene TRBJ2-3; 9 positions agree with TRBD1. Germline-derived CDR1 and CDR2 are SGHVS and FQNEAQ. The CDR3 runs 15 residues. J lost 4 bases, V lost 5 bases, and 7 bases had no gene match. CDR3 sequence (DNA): TGTGCCAGCAGCACACGGGACAGGGAAGCAGATACGCAGTATTTT. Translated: CASSTRDREADTQYF. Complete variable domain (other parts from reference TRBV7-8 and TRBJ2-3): GAGVSQSPRYKVAKRGQDVALRCDPISGHVSLFWYQQALGQGPEFLTYFQNEAQLDKSGLPSDRFFAERPEGSVSTLKIQRTQQEDSAVYLCASSTRDREADTQYFGPGTRLTVL.

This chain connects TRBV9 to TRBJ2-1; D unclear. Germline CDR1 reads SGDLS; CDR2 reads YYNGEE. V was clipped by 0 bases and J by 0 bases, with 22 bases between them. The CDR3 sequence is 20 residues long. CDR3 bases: TGTGCCAGCAGCGTAGCTTCTTCATTCTTGGTGGCGAGCTCCTACAATGAGCAGTTCTTC. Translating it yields CASSVASSFLVASSYNEQFF.

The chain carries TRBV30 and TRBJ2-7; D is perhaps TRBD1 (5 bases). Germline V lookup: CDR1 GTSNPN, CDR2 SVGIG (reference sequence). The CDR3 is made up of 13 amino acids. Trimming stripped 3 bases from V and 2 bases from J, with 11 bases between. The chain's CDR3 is CAWSRRAPYEQYF. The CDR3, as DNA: TGTGCCTGGAGCCGCAGGGCTCCCTACGAGCAGTACTTC.

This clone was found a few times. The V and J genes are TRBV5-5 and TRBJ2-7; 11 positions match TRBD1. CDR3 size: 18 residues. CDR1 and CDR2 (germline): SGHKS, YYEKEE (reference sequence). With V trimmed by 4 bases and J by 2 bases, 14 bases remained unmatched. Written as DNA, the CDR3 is TGTGCCAGCAGCGAACGGACAGGGGGCGGGCTAATCCCCTACGAGCAGTACTTC. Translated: CASSERTGGGLIPYEQYF.

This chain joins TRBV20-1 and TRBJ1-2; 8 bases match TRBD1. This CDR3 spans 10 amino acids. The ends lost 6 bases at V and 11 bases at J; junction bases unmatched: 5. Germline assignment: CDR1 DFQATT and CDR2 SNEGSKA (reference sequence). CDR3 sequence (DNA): TGCAGTGCAGACAGGGGTCCATACACCTTC. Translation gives CSADRGPYTF.

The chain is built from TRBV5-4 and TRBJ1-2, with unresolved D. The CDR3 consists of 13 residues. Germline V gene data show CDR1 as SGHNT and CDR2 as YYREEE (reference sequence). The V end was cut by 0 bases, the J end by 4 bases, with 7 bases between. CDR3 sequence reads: CASSLDSLYGYTF. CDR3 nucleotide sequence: TGTGCCAGCAGCTTGGATTCCCTCTATGGCTACACCTTC.

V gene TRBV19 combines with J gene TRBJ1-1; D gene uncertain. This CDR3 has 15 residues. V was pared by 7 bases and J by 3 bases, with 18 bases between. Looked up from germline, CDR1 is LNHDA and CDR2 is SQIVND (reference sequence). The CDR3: CASTPWIGPDTEAFF. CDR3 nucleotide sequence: TGTGCCAGTACCCCTTGGATAGGGCCGGACACTGAAGCTTTCTTT.

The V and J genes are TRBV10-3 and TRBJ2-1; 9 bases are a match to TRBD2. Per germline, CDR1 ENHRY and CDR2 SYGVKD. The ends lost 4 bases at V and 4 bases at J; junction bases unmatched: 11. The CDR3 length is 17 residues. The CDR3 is CAISAVPGTSSYNEQFF. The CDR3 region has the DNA TGTGCCATCAGTGCAGTGCCCGGGACTAGCTCTTACAATGAGCAGTTCTTC.

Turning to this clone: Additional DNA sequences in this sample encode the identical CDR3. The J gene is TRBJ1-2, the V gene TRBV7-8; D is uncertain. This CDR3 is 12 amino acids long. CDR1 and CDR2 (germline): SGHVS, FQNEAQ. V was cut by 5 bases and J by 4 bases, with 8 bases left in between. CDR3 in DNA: TGTGCCAGCAGCCCCCACAGCTATGGCTACACCTTC. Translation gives CASSPHSYGYTF.

CDR3 in DNA: TGTGCCAGTAGTATCCAAGGGTTGAACACTGAAGCTTTCTTT. Its translation: CASSIQGLNTEAFF. The J gene is TRBJ1-1, the V gene TRBV19; D not resolved. In germline, CDR1 is LNHDA, CDR2 SQIVND (reference sequence). The CDR3 is made up of 14 amino acids. V gave up 3 bases and J gave up 0 bases, with 8 bases separating them.

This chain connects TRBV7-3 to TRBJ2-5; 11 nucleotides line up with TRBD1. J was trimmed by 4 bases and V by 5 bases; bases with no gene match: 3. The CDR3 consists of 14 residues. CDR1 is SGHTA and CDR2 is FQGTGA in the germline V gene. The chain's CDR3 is CASSTGQGAETQYF. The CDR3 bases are TGTGCCAGCAGCACCGGACAGGGGGCAGAGACCCAGTACTTC.

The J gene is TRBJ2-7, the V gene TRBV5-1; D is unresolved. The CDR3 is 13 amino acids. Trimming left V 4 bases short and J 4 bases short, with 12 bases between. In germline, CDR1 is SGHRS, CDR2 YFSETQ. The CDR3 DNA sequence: TGCGCCAGCAGCCACAATCCAGAATACGAGCAGTACTTC. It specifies CASSHNPEYEQYF.

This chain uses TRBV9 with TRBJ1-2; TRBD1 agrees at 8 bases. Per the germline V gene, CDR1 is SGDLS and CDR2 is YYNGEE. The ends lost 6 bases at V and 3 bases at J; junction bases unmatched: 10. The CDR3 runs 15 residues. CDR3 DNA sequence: TGTGCCAGCAACCGTGCCCCGACAGGGGACTATGGCTACACCTTC. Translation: CASNRAPTGDYGYTF.

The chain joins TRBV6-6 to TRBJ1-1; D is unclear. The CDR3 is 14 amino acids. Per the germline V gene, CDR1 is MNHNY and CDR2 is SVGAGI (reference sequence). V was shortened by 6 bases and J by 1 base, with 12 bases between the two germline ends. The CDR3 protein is CASSLEFKNTEAFF. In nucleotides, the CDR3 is TGTGCCAGCAGCTTGGAATTTAAGAACACTGAAGCTTTCTTT.

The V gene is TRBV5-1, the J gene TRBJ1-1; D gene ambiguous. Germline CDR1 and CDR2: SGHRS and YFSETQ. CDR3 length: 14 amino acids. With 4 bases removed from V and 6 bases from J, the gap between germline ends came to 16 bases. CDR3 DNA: TGCGCCAGCAGCACCCAGGTGGGGAGGTCTGAAGCTTTCTTT. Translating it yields CASSTQVGRSEAFF.

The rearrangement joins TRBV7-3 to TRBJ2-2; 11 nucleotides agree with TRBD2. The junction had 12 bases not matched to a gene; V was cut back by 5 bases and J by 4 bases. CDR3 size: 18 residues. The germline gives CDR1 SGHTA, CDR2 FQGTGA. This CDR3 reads CASSTSRLAGWGTGELFF. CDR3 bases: TGTGCCAGCAGCACATCCCGACTAGCGGGGTGGGGCACCGGGGAGCTGTTTTTT.

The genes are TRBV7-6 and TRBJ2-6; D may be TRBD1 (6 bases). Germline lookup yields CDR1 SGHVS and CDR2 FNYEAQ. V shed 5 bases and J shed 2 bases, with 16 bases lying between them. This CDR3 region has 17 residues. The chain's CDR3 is CASSQQGGQAGANVLTF. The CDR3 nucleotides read TGTGCCAGCAGCCAACAGGGCGGCCAGGCTGGGGCCAACGTCCTGACTTTC. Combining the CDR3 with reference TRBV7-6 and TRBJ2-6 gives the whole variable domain GAGVSQSPRYKVTKRGQDVALRCDPISGHVSLYWYRQALGQGPEFLTYFNYEAQQDKSGLPNDRFSAERPEGSISTLTIQRTEQRDSAMYRCASSQQGGQAGANVLTFGAGSRLTVL.

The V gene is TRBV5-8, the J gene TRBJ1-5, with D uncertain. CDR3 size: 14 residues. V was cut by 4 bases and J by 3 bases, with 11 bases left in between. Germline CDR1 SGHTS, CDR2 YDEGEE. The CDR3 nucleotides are TGTGCCAGCAGCCTTCTGAACAACAATCAGCCCCAGCATTTT. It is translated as CASSLLNNNQPQHF.

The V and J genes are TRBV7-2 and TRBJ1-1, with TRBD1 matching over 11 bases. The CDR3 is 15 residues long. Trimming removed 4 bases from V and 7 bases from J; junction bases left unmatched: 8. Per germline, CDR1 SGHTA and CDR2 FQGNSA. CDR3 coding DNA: TGTGCCAGCAGCTGGGGGACAGGGGGGGACGGTGAAGCTTTCTTT. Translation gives CASSWGTGGDGEAFF.